The 22 T cell receptor beta chains in this list originate from one sample, sequenced in a study of regulatory T cells in long-lasting Graves disease. According to the study, TCR beta libraries were built with iRepertoire HTBI primers and CDR3-region Arm-PCR. TCRdb fed the multiplex PCR reads into MiXCR, producing one record per CDR3 protein. The sample holds some 560,000 distinct CDR3 sequences, more than 15% seen once. Time point specified: newly diagnosed GD, antithyroid drugs for less than 3 months. Generation of the TCR library employed RNA extracted from PBMCs. This same sample was also part of a study on T cells in Graves' hyperthyroidism and ophthalmopathy.

The source material was peripheral blood mononuclear cells (PBMCs), sampled at new diagnosis, from a patient treated with antithyroid drugs. The receptors derive from a woman aged 35-60 years with Graves disease.

Only a few counts were recorded for this clonotype. The chain combines TRBV7-3 with TRBJ1-2, with 9 bases matching TRBD1. The germline CDR1 and CDR2 sequences are SGHTA and FQGTGA. This CDR3 comprises 15 residues. With V trimmed by 5 bases and J by 6 bases, 10 bases remained unmatched. The CDR3 reads CASSITPGQGNGYTF. The CDR3 DNA is TGTGCCAGCAGCATCACACCGGGACAGGGAAATGGCTACACCTTC.

This clonotype showed up many times. V gene TRBV5-1 combines with J gene TRBJ2-7; 10 bases map to TRBD1. This CDR3 spans 14 amino acids. V gave up 3 bases and J gave up 5 bases; unmatched junction bases: 5. Germline values: CDR1 SGHRS, CDR2 YFSETQ. The CDR3 is CASSWDRGKDEQYF. The CDR3, as DNA: TGCGCCAGCAGCTGGGACAGGGGAAAGGACGAGCAGTACTTC.

This clonotype was counted between two and nine times. The chain links TRBV28 to TRBJ2-7; the match to TRBD2 covers 7 bases. The CDR3 extends over 13 amino acids. Germline V gives CDR1 MDHEN, CDR2 SYDVKM. J gave up 0 bases and V 7 bases, and 3 bases lay outside the gene matches. Here the CDR3 DNA reads TGTGCCAGCAACGGGGGGAGCTCCTACGAGCAGTACTTC. Protein product: CASNGGSSYEQYF.

At least ten counts were recorded for this clonotype. This sequence joins TRBV12-3 or TRBV12-4 and TRBJ1-4; D is undetermined. The V end was cut by 3 bases, the J end by 6 bases, with 14 bases between. The CDR3 sequence is 15 residues long. CDR3 bases: TGTGCCAGCAGTTTTTCCAACAGTTTTCATGAAAAACTGTTTTTT. As protein: CASSFSNSFHEKLFF.

This clonotype came up a few times. The gene calls are TRBV3-1 and TRBJ2-7; 9 bases align to TRBD1. The germline V gene has CDR1 LGHDT and CDR2 YNNKEL (reference sequence). The ends lost 0 bases at V and 1 base at J; junction bases unmatched: 10. The CDR3 covers 18 residues. The CDR3 region has the DNA TGTGCCAGCAGCCAAGACGGGACAGGGATTTCCTTTTCCTACGAGCAGTACTTC. Translating gives CASSQDGTGISFSYEQYF.

There are a few counts of this clonotype. The rearrangement uses TRBV2 and TRBJ1-3; a weak D match, TRBD1 (6 bases). There are 15 residues in the CDR3. Per the germline V gene, CDR1 is SNHLY and CDR2 is FYNNEI. V was clipped by 3 bases and J by 6 bases, with 15 bases between them. The chain's CDR3 is CASSEGGFGLNTIYF. The CDR3 nucleotides are TGTGCCAGCAGTGAGGGGGGCTTTGGGCTAAACACCATATATTTT.

The sample holds many counts of this clonotype. V is TRBV12-5 and J is TRBJ1-1; D not resolved. This CDR3 is 13 amino acids long. Trimming stripped 5 bases from V and 3 bases from J, with 10 bases between. Germline CDR1 reads LGHNT; CDR2 reads FRNRAP. The CDR3 here is CASGLPQYTEAFF. In DNA, the CDR3 is TGTGCTAGTGGTCTACCTCAGTACACTGAAGCTTTCTTT.

This rearrangement joins TRBV7-9 to TRBJ1-1, with 7 bases identical to TRBD1. This CDR3 contains 16 residues. Trimming removed 5 bases from V and 0 bases from J; junction bases left unmatched: 9. Germline CDR1 reads SEHNR; CDR2 reads FQNEAQ (reference sequence). The DNA of the CDR3 is TGTGCCAGCAGCCCCCGGGAGACAGGGTTGAACACTGAAGCTTTCTTT. It specifies CASSPRETGLNTEAFF. The complete variable domain, with remaining parts taken from reference TRBV7-9 and TRBJ1-1, reads DTGVSQNPRHKITKRGQNVTFRCDPISEHNRLYWYRQTLGQGPEFLTYFQNEAQLEKSRLLSDRFSAERPKGSFSTLEIQRTEQGDSAMYLCASSPRETGLNTEAFFGQGTRLTVV.

Ten or more counts support this clonotype. The chain joins TRBV12-3 or TRBV12-4 to TRBJ2-3; D possibly matches TRBD1 or TRBD2 (5 bases each). The CDR3 contains 14 residues. The germline V and J ends were trimmed by 5 bases and 4 bases, with 13 bases remaining between them. CDR3 bases: TGTGCCAGCAGTGTAGGGACGGTACCAGATACGCAGTATTTT. Amino acids: CASSVGTVPDTQYF.

The table lists this clonotype with many counts. CDR3 bases: TGTGCCATCTCCCGGCAGGATAATGAAAAACTGTTTTTT. Its protein is CAISRQDNEKLFF. The gene calls are TRBV10-3 and TRBJ1-4; no clear D. V dropped 8 bases and J dropped 4 bases, with 11 bases sitting between them. Germline V gene lookup returns CDR1 ENHRY and CDR2 SYGVKD. There are 13 residues in the CDR3.

V usage is TRBV20-1 and J usage is TRBJ1-1, with D unresolved. CDR1 is DFQATT and CDR2 is SNEGSKA in the germline V gene (reference sequence). The CDR3 is 13 residues long. The germline V and J ends were trimmed by 6 bases and 0 bases, with 11 bases remaining between them. The CDR3 DNA is TGCAGTGCGCCAGCTGTCATGAACACTGAAGCTTTCTTT. It encodes CSAPAVMNTEAFF.

This clonotype was seen many times. The rearrangement links TRBV5-1 to TRBJ1-1; TRBD1 matches 7 bases. With 4 bases clipped from V and 0 bases from J, the junction kept 12 bases outside the gene matches. The CDR3 is 17 amino acids. Germline V lookup: CDR1 SGHRS, CDR2 YFSETQ. For the CDR3, the DNA is TGCGCCAGCAGCCCGTCCTACAGGGGAGGGATGAACACTGAAGCTTTCTTT. Translation: CASSPSYRGGMNTEAFF.

This clonotype was seen more than once but under ten times. V and J are TRBV27 and TRBJ2-7; the match to TRBD1 covers 12 bases. Germline loops: CDR1 MNHEY, CDR2 SMNVEV (reference sequence). This CDR3 has 15 residues. Unmatched junction bases numbered 8, after V lost 6 bases and J lost 5 bases. CDR3 region: CASRSGTGGFHEQYF. In nucleotides, the CDR3 is TGTGCCAGCAGATCCGGGACAGGGGGCTTCCACGAGCAGTACTTC.

The table lists this clonotype with many counts. V and J are TRBV6-1 and TRBJ1-3; no clear D gene. V shed 0 bases and J shed 1 base, with 4 bases lying between them. CDR1 is MNHNS and CDR2 is SASEGT in the germline V gene. This CDR3 has 14 residues. The DNA for the CDR3 is TGTGCCAGCAGTGAAGCAGGTTCTGGAAACACCATATATTTT. Protein sequence: CASSEAGSGNTIYF.

CDR3 sequence (DNA): TGTGCCAGCAGCCCACCCCCATCTGGGGAGCTGTTTTTT. Translation: CASSPPPSGELFF. The chain is built from TRBV7-2 and TRBJ2-2; D is unresolved. Germline CDR1 is SGHTA and CDR2 is FQGNSA. CDR3 length equals 13 residues. The germline V and J ends were trimmed by 5 bases and 8 bases, with 12 bases remaining between them.

Note on this clonotype: One base away lies a much larger clone, so this may be a sequencing read error. This rearrangement joins TRBV12-3 or TRBV12-4 to TRBJ1-1; D unresolved. V was shortened by 1 base and J by 10 bases, with 16 bases between the two germline ends. The CDR3 runs 14 residues. The CDR3 spells CASSLVLGGRSAFF. CDR3 nucleotide sequence: TGTGCCAGCAGTTTAGTCCTGGGAGGGCGGTCAGCTTTCTTT.

The chain employs TRBV6-1 and TRBJ2-4; no clear D gene. Trimming pared 3 bases from V and 2 bases from J, leaving 14 bases between. This CDR3 has 16 amino acids. Germline-derived CDR1 and CDR2 are MNHNS and SASEGT. This CDR3 reads CASSDKGRLTKNIQYF. The DNA for the CDR3 is TGTGCCAGCAGTGATAAGGGCCGGCTAACCAAAAACATTCAGTACTTC.

This clonotype has at least ten counts. The V gene is TRBV27, the J gene TRBJ1-2; TRBD1 is a possible D gene (6 bases). V lost 8 bases, J lost 5 bases, and 15 bases lay in between. There are 13 residues in the CDR3. Per germline, CDR1 MNHEY and CDR2 SMNVEV (reference sequence). CDR3 loop: CASGQQQGYGYTF. The CDR3 region has the DNA TGTGCCAGCGGTCAGCAACAGGGATATGGCTACACCTTC.

Ten or more counts support this clonotype. The chain combines TRBV5-1 with TRBJ1-4; the D is unclear. The CDR3 is 12 residues long. CDR1 is SGHRS and CDR2 is YFSETQ in the germline V gene. Trimming took 0 bases from V and 7 from J, leaving 4 bases between them. DNA of the CDR3: TGCGCCAGCAGCTTGGCGGGTGAAAAACTGTTTTTT. Its translation: CASSLAGEKLFF. The full variable domain, its missing parts supplied by reference TRBV5-1 and TRBJ1-4, is KAGVTQTPRYLIKTRGQQVTLSCSPISGHRSVSWYQQTPGQGLQFLFEYFSETQRNKGNFPGRFSGRQFSNSRSEMNVSTLELGDSALYLCASSLAGEKLFFGSGTQLSVL.

The chain links TRBV4-1 to TRBJ1-5, with TRBD1 identical over 7 bases. Germline V CDR1 and CDR2: MGHRA, YSYEKL. With V trimmed by 2 bases and J by 0 bases, 10 bases remained unmatched. The CDR3 totals 18 residues. CDR3 in amino acids: CASSQPGQSPYSNQPQHF. DNA for the CDR3: TGCGCCAGCAGCCAACCGGGACAGAGCCCTTATAGCAATCAGCCCCAGCATTTT.

The chain's CDR3 is CASSKRDSRYGYTF. The CDR3 DNA reads as TGTGCCAGCAGCAAGCGGGACAGCCGCTATGGCTACACCTTC. V gene TRBV6-1 combines with J gene TRBJ1-2; TRBD1 aligns across 7 bases. From germline, CDR1 is MNHNS and CDR2 SASEGT. Trimming took 6 bases from V and 4 from J; bases not matched to a gene: 8. The CDR3 is 14 residues long.

At least ten counts were recorded for this clonotype. This chain links TRBV12-3 or TRBV12-4 with TRBJ1-1, with unresolved D. Trimming shortened V by 6 bases and J by 3 bases, and 14 bases separated the two germline ends. CDR3 length equals 14 residues. The chain's CDR3 is CASSRRVQYTEAFF. The CDR3 DNA reads TGTGCCAGCAGCCGAAGGGTCCAGTACACTGAAGCTTTCTTT.